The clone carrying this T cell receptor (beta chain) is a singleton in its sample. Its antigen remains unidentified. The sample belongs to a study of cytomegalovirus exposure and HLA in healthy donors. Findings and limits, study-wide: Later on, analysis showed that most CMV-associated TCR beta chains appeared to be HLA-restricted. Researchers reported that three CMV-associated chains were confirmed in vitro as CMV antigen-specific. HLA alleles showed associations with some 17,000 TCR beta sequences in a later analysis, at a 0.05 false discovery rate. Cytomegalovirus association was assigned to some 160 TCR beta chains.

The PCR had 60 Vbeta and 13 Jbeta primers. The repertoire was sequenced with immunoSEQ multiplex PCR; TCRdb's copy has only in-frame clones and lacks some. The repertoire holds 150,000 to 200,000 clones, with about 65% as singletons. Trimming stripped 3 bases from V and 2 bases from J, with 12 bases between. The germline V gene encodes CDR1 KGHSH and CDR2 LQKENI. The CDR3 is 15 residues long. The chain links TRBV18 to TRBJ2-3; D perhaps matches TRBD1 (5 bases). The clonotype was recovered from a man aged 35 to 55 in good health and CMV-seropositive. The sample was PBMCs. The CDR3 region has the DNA TGTGCCAGCTCACCGAAAGGCGGACACACAGATACGCAGTATTTT. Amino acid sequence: CASSPKGGHTDTQYF.